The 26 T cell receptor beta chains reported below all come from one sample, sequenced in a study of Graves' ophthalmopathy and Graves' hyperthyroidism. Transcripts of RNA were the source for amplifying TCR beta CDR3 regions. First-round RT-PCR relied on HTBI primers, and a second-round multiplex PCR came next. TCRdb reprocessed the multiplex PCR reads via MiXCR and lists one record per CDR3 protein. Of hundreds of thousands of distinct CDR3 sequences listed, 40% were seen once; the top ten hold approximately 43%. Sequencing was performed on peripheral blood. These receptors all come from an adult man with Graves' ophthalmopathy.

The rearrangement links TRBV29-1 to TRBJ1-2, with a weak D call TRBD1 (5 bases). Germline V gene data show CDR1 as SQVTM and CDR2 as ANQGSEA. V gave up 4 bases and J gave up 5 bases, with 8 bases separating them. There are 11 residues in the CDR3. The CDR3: CSVAGGYGYTF. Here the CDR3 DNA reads TGCAGCGTTGCCGGGGGGTATGGCTACACCTTC.

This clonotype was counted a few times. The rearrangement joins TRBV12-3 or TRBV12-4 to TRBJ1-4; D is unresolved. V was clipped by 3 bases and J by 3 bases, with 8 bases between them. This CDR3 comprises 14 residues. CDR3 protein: CASSFNGPNEKLFF. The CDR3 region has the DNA TGTGCCAGCAGTTTTAACGGGCCTAATGAAAAACTGTTTTTT.

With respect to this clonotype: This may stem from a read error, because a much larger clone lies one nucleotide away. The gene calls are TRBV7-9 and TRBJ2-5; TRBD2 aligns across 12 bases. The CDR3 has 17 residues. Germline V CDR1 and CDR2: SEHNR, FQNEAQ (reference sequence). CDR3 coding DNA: TGTGCCAGCAGCATGACTAGCGGGAGAAGGGCTCGGGAGACCCAGGACTTC. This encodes CASSMTSGRRARETQDF.

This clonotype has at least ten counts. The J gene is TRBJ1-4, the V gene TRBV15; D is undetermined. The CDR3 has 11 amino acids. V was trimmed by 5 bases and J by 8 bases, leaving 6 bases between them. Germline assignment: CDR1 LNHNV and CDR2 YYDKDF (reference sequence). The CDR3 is CATSETEKLFF. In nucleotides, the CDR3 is TGTGCCACCAGCGAGACGGAAAAACTGTTTTTT.

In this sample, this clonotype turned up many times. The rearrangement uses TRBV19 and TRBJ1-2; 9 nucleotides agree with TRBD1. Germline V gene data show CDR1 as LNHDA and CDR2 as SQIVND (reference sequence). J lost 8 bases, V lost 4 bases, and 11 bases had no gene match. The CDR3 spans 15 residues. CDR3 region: CASSTHRDRAWGYTF. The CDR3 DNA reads TGTGCCAGTAGTACTCACCGGGACAGGGCCTGGGGCTACACCTTC.

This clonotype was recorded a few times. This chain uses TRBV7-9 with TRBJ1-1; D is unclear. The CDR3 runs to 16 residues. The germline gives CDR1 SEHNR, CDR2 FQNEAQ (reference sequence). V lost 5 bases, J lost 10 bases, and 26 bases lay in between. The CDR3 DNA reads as TGTGCCAGCAGCCGCACCCCACCAATGCGGCCGTTTGTAGCTTTCTTT. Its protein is CASSRTPPMRPFVAFF.

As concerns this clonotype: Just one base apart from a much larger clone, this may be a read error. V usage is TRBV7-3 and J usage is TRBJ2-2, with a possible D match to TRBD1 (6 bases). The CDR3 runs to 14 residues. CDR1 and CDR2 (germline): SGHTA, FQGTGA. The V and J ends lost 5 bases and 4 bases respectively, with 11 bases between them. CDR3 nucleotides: TGTGCCAGCAGCACACAGGGAGCCACCGGGGAGCTGTTTTTT. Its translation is CASSTQGATGELFF.

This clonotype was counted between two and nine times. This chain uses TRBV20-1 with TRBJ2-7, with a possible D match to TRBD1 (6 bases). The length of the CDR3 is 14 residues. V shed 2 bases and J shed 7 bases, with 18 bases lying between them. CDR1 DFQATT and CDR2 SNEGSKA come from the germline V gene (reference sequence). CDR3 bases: TGCAGTGCTAGACCGAACGGACAGTTTTTGGAGCAGTACTTC. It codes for CSARPNGQFLEQYF.

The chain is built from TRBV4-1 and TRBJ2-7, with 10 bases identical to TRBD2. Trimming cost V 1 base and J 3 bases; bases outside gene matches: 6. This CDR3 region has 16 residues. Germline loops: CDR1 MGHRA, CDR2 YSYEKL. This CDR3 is CASSQASGLALYEQYF. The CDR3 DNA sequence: TGCGCCAGCAGCCAAGCTTCGGGACTAGCGCTCTACGAGCAGTACTTC.

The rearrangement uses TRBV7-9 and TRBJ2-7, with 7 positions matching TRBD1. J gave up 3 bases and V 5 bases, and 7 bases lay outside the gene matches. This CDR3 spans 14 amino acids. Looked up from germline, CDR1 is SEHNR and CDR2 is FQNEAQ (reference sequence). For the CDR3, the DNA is TGTGCCAGCAGCGGACAGGAGGATGACTACGAGCAGTACTTC. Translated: CASSGQEDDYEQYF.

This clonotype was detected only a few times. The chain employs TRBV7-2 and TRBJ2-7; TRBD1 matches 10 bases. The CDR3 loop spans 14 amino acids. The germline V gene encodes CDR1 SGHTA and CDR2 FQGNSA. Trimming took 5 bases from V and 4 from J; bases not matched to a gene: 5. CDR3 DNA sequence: TGTGCCAGCAGCACGACAGGGGGCTTATACGAGCAGTACTTC. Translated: CASSTTGGLYEQYF.

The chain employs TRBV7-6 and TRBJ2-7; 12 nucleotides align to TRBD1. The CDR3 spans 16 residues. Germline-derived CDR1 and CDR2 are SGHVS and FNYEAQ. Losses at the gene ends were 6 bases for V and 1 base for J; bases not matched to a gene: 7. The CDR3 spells CASSGTGGALSYEQYF. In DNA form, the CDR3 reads TGTGCCAGCAGTGGGACAGGGGGCGCATTATCCTACGAGCAGTACTTC.

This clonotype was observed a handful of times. The CDR3 DNA reads as TGTGCCAGTAAGTTTAGACAGGGAGGCGAAGAGACCCAGTACTTC. Translated, it gives CASKFRQGGEETQYF. V is TRBV19 and J is TRBJ2-5; TRBD1 might be the D (7 bases). The CDR3 sequence is 15 residues long. Germline V lookup: CDR1 LNHDA, CDR2 SQIVND (reference sequence). The V gene lost 7 bases and the J gene lost 3 bases, with 18 bases spanning the gap.

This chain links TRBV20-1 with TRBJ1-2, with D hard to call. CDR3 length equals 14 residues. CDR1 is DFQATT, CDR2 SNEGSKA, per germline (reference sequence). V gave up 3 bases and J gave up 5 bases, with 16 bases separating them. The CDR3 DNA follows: TGCAGTGCTAGGGGTTTGGAAAGAGGGTATGGCTACACCTTC. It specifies CSARGLERGYGYTF.

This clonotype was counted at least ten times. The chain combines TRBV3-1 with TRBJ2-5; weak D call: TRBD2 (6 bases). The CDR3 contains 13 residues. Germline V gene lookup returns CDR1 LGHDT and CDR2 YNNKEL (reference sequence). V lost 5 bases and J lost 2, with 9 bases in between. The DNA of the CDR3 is TGTGCCAGCAGCTTAGCGGAGCAAGAGACCCAGTACTTC. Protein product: CASSLAEQETQYF.

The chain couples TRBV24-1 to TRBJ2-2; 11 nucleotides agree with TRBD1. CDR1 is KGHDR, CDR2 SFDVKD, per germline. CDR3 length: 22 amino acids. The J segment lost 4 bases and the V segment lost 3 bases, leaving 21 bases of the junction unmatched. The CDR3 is CATSDRSATGTGGIRGTGELFF. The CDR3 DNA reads TGTGCCACCAGTGATCGGAGTGCAACCGGGACAGGGGGAATACGGGGCACCGGGGAGCTGTTTTTT.

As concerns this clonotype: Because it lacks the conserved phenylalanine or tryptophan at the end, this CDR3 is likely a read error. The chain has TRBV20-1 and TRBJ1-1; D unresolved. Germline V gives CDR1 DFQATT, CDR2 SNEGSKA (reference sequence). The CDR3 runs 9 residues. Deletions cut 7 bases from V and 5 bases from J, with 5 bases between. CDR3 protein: CSVGTEAFS. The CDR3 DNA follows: TGCAGTGTGGGGACTGAAGCTTTCTCT.

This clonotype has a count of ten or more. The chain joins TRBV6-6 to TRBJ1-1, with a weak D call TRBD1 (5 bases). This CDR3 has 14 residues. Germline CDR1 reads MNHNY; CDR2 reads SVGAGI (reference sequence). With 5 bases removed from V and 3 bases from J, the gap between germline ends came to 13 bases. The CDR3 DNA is TGTGCCAGCAGTGACGGCGCAGGGCACACTGAAGCTTTCTTT. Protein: CASSDGAGHTEAFF.

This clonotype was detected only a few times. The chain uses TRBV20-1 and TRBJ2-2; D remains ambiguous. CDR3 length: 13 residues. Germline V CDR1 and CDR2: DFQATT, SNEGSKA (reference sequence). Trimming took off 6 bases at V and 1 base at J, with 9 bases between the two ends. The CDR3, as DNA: TGCAGTGCCCAGGACGGGAACACCGGGGAGCTGTTTTTT. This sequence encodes CSAQDGNTGELFF.

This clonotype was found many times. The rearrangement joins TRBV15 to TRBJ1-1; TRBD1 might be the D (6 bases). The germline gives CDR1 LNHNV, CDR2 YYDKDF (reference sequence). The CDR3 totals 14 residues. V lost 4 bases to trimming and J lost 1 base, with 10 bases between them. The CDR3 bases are TGTGCCACCAGCACAATGGGACAGAACACTGAAGCTTTCTTT. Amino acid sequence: CATSTMGQNTEAFF.

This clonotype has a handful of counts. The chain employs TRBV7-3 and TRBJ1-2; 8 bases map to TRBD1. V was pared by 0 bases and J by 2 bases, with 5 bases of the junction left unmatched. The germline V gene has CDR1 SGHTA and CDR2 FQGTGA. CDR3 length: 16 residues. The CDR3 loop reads CASSLTTPGGNYGYTF. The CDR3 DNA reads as TGTGCCAGCAGCTTAACGACTCCAGGGGGCAACTATGGCTACACCTTC. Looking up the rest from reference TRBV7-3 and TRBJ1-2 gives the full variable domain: GAGVSQTPSNKVTEKGKYVELRCDPISGHTALYWYRQSLGQGPEFLIYFQGTGAADDSGLPNDRFFAVRPEGSVSTLKIQRTERGDSAVYLCASSLTTPGGNYGYTFGSGTRLTVV.

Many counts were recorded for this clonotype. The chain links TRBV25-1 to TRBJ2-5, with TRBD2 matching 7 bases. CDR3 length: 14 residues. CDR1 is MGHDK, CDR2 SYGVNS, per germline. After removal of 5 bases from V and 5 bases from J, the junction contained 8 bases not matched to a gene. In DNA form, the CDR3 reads TGTGCCAGCAGTAAGGAGCTAGCGGAGGAGACCCAGTACTTC. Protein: CASSKELAEETQYF.

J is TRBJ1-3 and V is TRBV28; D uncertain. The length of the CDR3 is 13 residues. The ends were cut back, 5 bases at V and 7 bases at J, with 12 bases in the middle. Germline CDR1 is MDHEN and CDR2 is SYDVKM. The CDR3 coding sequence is TGTGCCAGCAGTCCAACCCCGTCGAACACCATATATTTT. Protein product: CASSPTPSNTIYF.

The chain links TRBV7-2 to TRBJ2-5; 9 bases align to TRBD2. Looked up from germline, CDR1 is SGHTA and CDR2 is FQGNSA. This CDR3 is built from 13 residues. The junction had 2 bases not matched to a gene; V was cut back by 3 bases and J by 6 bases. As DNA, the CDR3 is TGTGCCAGCAGCTTTAGCGGGAGCCAGACCCAGTACTTC. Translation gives CASSFSGSQTQYF.

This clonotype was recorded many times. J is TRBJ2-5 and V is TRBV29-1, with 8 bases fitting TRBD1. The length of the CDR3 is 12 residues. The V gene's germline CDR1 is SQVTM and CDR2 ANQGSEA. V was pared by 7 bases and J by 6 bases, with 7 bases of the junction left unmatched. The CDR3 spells CSASGQGKTQYF. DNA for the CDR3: TGCAGCGCGTCCGGACAGGGAAAGACCCAGTACTTC.

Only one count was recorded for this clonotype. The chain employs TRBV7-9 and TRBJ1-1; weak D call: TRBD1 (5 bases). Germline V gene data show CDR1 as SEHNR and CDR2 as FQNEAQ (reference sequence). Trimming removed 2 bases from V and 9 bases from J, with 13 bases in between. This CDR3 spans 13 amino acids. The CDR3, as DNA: TGTGCCAGCAGCTTAACCTTTGGGACTAAAGCTTTCTTT. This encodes CASSLTFGTKAFF.